Below, one TCR beta chain is given with its context. Its target is not known. Amplification used 60 Vbeta primers and 13 Jbeta primers. Using immunoSEQ multiplex PCR, the repertoire was profiled, and TCRdb retains in-frame clones only, with some absent. There are under 110,000 clones in the sample; approximately 85% occur only once, and 3% to 5% lies in the top ten. The data stem from a study of cytomegalovirus exposure and HLA in healthy donors. Turning to the study itself: Among roughly 190 million T cells, an earlier analysis found about 100 million unique TCR beta sequences.

The CDR3 spans 14 residues. Germline V gene data show CDR1 as MNHNS and CDR2 as SASEGT. V shed 5 bases, J shed 8 bases, and the junction held 9 bases outside the gene matches. Whole-study findings and limits: Among TCR beta chains of equal frequency, HLA-associated ones were more clonally expanded in a later analysis. There was a cluster of highly shared sequence variants that was likely a sequencing artifact. High specificity and sensitivity for cytomegalovirus status were reported for the classifier.

The material sequenced was PBMCs. This clonotype was sampled from a man younger than 45 in good health and CMV-seronegative. J is TRBJ1-2 and V is TRBV6-1, with 9 bases lining up with TRBD1. The CDR3 coding sequence is TGTGCCAGCAGTTTCACAGGGGGCGCCGCCGGCTACACCTTC. It encodes CASSFTGGAAGYTF.